This is a list of T cell receptor beta chains from one sample in a study of Ad26.COV2.S vaccination and SARS-CoV-2 variants. The table came from immunoSEQ multiplex PCR; TCRdb's copy has only in-frame clones and leaves some out. The sample has 440,000 or so clones; roughly 88% are singletons. Sequenced here: peripheral blood, sampled in a trial of Ad26.COV2.S vaccine versus placebo. Receptor source: a person between 18 and 59 years old who received the Ad26.COV2.S COVID-19 vaccine or a placebo. Each CDR3 is given with its conserved first and last residue. Fields, in order: J gene, clone size, D gene, V gene, CDR3 protein, CDR3 DNA. The D gene is left open where the match is weak. The size field is filled for only some rows; it gives once, few, many or a size class.

j_gene: TRBJ2-7; abundance: -; d_gene: -; v_gene: TRBV21-1; CDR3aa: CASSDGYEQYF; CDR3nt: TGTGCCAGCAGCGACGGCTACGAGCAGTACTTC
j_gene: TRBJ2-7; abundance: -; d_gene: TRBD1; v_gene: TRBV18; CDR3aa: CASSPTGTGWYEQYF; CDR3nt: TGTGCCAGCTCACCGACCGGGACAGGGTGGTACGAGCAGTACTTC
j_gene: TRBJ2-4; abundance: few; d_gene: -; v_gene: TRBV21-1; CDR3aa: CASSKERTGWPKNIQYF; CDR3nt: TGTGCCAGCAGCAAAGAGCGGACAGGGTGGCCCAAAAACATTCAGTACTTC
j_gene: TRBJ1-1; abundance: -; d_gene: -; v_gene: TRBV27; CDR3aa: CASSLSFRGDTEAFF; CDR3nt: TGTGCCAGCAGTTTATCGTTCAGGGGAGACACTGAAGCTTTCTTT
j_gene: TRBJ2-7; abundance: -; d_gene: TRBD1; v_gene: TRBV2; CDR3aa: CASSMDRSEQYF; CDR3nt: TGTGCCAGCAGTATGGACAGGTCCGAGCAGTACTTC
j_gene: TRBJ1-4; abundance: -; d_gene: TRBD1; v_gene: TRBV5-1; CDR3aa: CASSLGQGGATNEKLFF; CDR3nt: TGCGCCAGCAGCCTTGGACAGGGCGGTGCAACTAATGAAAAACTGTTTTTT
j_gene: TRBJ1-3; abundance: once; d_gene: -; v_gene: TRBV5-1; CDR3aa: CASSLRGGSGNTIYF; CDR3nt: TGCGCCAGCAGCTTGCGGGGAGGTTCGGGAAACACCATATATTTT
j_gene: TRBJ2-1; abundance: -; d_gene: TRBD2; v_gene: TRBV24-1; CDR3aa: CATSGPVAGSYNEQFF; CDR3nt: TGTGCCACCAGTGGCCCCGTAGCGGGATCCTACAATGAGCAGTTCTTC
j_gene: TRBJ2-7; abundance: -; d_gene: -; v_gene: TRBV7-9; CDR3aa: CASSLNRVSYEQYF; CDR3nt: TGTGCCAGCAGCTTAAACAGGGTTTCCTACGAGCAGTACTTC
j_gene: TRBJ1-3; abundance: -; d_gene: -; v_gene: TRBV28; CDR3aa: CASRRQVGNTIYF; CDR3nt: TGTGCCAGCAGGAGACAGGTTGGAAACACCATATATTTT
j_gene: TRBJ2-3; abundance: -; d_gene: TRBD2; v_gene: TRBV5-4; CDR3aa: CASSWTSGRRTDTQYF; CDR3nt: TGTGCCAGCAGCTGGACTAGCGGGAGGCGCACAGATACGCAGTATTTT
j_gene: TRBJ2-7; abundance: -; d_gene: TRBD2; v_gene: TRBV6-5; CDR3aa: CASTKAGATYEQYF; CDR3nt: TGTGCCAGCACCAAAGCGGGAGCCACCTACGAGCAGTACTTC
j_gene: TRBJ2-1; abundance: -; d_gene: TRBD2; v_gene: TRBV4-2; CDR3aa: CASSLRTSHNEQFF; CDR3nt: TGTGCCAGCAGCCTTCGGACTAGCCACAATGAGCAGTTCTTC
j_gene: TRBJ2-2; abundance: -; d_gene: -; v_gene: TRBV27; CDR3aa: CASSLVGPSGRPGELFF; CDR3nt: TGTGCCAGCAGTTTGGTGGGCCCCAGCGGGCGTCCCGGGGAGCTGTTTTTT
j_gene: TRBJ2-1; abundance: -; d_gene: TRBD2; v_gene: TRBV7-9; CDR3aa: CASSFRGGGASGSNEQFF; CDR3nt: TGTGCCAGCAGCTTTAGAGGAGGGGGGGCTAGCGGGAGTAATGAGCAGTTCTTC
j_gene: TRBJ2-3; abundance: -; d_gene: TRBD1; v_gene: TRBV7-2; CDR3aa: CASSSRTGVPDTQYF; CDR3nt: TGTGCCAGCAGCTCACGGACAGGGGTACCGGATACGCAGTATTTT
j_gene: TRBJ2-7; abundance: -; d_gene: -; v_gene: TRBV18; CDR3aa: CASSPRPPSSSSEQYF; CDR3nt: TGTGCCAGCTCACCACGCCCCCCTAGCTCTAGCAGCGAGCAGTACTTC
j_gene: TRBJ2-7; abundance: -; d_gene: TRBD2; v_gene: TRBV5-5; CDR3aa: CASSSAQKRGSYEQYF; CDR3nt: TGTGCCAGCAGCAGCGCGCAAAAGCGGGGCTCCTACGAGCAGTACTTC
j_gene: TRBJ2-1; abundance: -; d_gene: -; v_gene: TRBV21-1; CDR3aa: CASTPGPTYNEQFF; CDR3nt: TGTGCCAGCACCCCAGGTCCCACCTACAATGAGCAGTTCTTC
j_gene: TRBJ2-7; abundance: -; d_gene: TRBD2; v_gene: TRBV5-1; CDR3aa: CASSLFLAGVHEQYF; CDR3nt: TGCGCCAGCAGCTTGTTCCTAGCGGGAGTCCACGAGCAGTACTTC
j_gene: TRBJ2-7; abundance: -; d_gene: -; v_gene: TRBV30; CDR3aa: CAWSIPMRDRSYEQYF; CDR3nt: TGTGCCTGGAGTATCCCGATGCGGGACCGTTCCTACGAGCAGTACTTC
j_gene: TRBJ1-5; abundance: -; d_gene: TRBD1; v_gene: TRBV5-6; CDR3aa: CASSLGTGNQPQHF; CDR3nt: TGTGCCAGCAGCCTGGGGACAGGGAACCAGCCCCAGCATTTT
j_gene: TRBJ2-7; abundance: -; d_gene: TRBD2; v_gene: TRBV5-1; CDR3aa: CASSLAAGDPYEQYF; CDR3nt: TGCGCCAGCAGCTTGGCGGCGGGAGATCCCTACGAGCAGTACTTC
j_gene: TRBJ2-1; abundance: -; d_gene: TRBD2; v_gene: TRBV3-1/TRBV3-2; CDR3aa: CASSPDQVAGGYGNEQFF; CDR3nt: TGTGCCAGCAGCCCGGACCAAGTAGCGGGAGGATACGGTAATGAGCAGTTCTTC
j_gene: TRBJ1-5; abundance: -; d_gene: -; v_gene: TRBV5-8; CDR3aa: CASSPWREDQPQHF; CDR3nt: TGTGCCAGCAGCCCTTGGAGGGAGGATCAGCCCCAGCATTTT
j_gene: TRBJ2-3; abundance: -; d_gene: -; v_gene: TRBV7-9; CDR3aa: CASSLGQYTDTQYF; CDR3nt: TGTGCCAGCAGCCTCGGACAGTACACAGATACGCAGTATTTT
j_gene: TRBJ2-1; abundance: -; d_gene: TRBD2; v_gene: TRBV10-3; CDR3aa: CAISGWTSGSDEQFF; CDR3nt: TGTGCCATCAGTGGATGGACTAGCGGGAGTGATGAGCAGTTCTTC
j_gene: TRBJ2-2; abundance: -; d_gene: TRBD2; v_gene: TRBV20-1; CDR3aa: CSASSRGRITGELFF; CDR3nt: TGCAGTGCTAGTTCCCGCGGGAGGATCACCGGGGAGCTGTTTTTT
j_gene: TRBJ2-7; abundance: -; d_gene: TRBD2; v_gene: TRBV4-1; CDR3aa: CASSQVLAGGPREQYF; CDR3nt: TGCGCCAGCAGCCAAGTACTAGCGGGAGGGCCGAGAGAGCAGTACTTC
j_gene: TRBJ2-2; abundance: -; d_gene: TRBD1; v_gene: TRBV28; CDR3aa: CASSSRGPYTGELFF; CDR3nt: TGTGCCAGCAGTTCCAGGGGGCCCTATACCGGGGAGCTGTTTTTT
j_gene: TRBJ2-6; abundance: -; d_gene: -; v_gene: TRBV28; CDR3aa: CASSSVKSSGANVLTF; CDR3nt: TGTGCCAGCAGCTCCGTGAAGAGTTCTGGGGCCAACGTCCTGACTTTC
j_gene: TRBJ1-5; abundance: -; d_gene: -; v_gene: TRBV2; CDR3aa: CASRRSNQPQHF; CDR3nt: TGTGCCAGCAGACGGAGCAATCAGCCCCAGCATTTT
j_gene: TRBJ1-4; abundance: -; d_gene: -; v_gene: TRBV28; CDR3aa: CASSPPYSATNEKLFF; CDR3nt: TGTGCCAGCAGCCCCCCCTACAGTGCAACTAATGAAAAACTGTTTTTT
j_gene: TRBJ2-2; abundance: -; d_gene: TRBD2; v_gene: TRBV9; CDR3aa: CASSVGAQGLAGSGELFF; CDR3nt: TGTGCCAGCAGCGTAGGGGCCCAGGGACTAGCGGGATCCGGGGAGCTGTTTTTT
j_gene: TRBJ2-1; abundance: -; d_gene: TRBD2; v_gene: TRBV30; CDR3aa: CAWSVAGAPPQFF; CDR3nt: TGTGCCTGGAGTGTGGCGGGAGCCCCCCCGCAGTTCTTC
j_gene: TRBJ1-2; abundance: -; d_gene: -; v_gene: TRBV6-2/TRBV6-3; CDR3aa: CASSPPFGTYGYTF; CDR3nt: TGTGCCAGCAGTCCCCCATTCGGGACATATGGCTACACCTTC
j_gene: TRBJ2-3; abundance: once; d_gene: -; v_gene: TRBV24-1; CDR3aa: CATRDNPRTDTQYF; CDR3nt: TGTGCCACCAGGGACAACCCACGCACAGATACGCAGTATTTT
j_gene: TRBJ2-3; abundance: -; d_gene: -; v_gene: TRBV7-9; CDR3aa: CASSLVQGDTQYF; CDR3nt: TGTGCCAGCAGCTTAGTCCAGGGCGATACGCAGTATTTT
j_gene: TRBJ2-1; abundance: -; d_gene: TRBD2; v_gene: TRBV5-1; CDR3aa: CASSLSGGQSYNEQFF; CDR3nt: TGCGCCAGCAGCTTGTCGGGAGGGCAATCCTACAATGAGCAGTTCTTC
j_gene: TRBJ2-3; abundance: once; d_gene: -; v_gene: TRBV18; CDR3aa: CASLAGEESTDTQYF; CDR3nt: TGTGCCAGCTTGGCAGGAGAGGAGAGCACAGATACGCAGTATTTT
j_gene: TRBJ1-1; abundance: -; d_gene: -; v_gene: TRBV30; CDR3aa: CAWSPRGNTEAFF; CDR3nt: TGTGCCTGGAGCCCTCGAGGGAACACTGAAGCTTTCTTT
j_gene: TRBJ2-7; abundance: -; d_gene: TRBD1; v_gene: TRBV3-1/TRBV3-2; CDR3aa: CRDRDLYEQYF; CDR3nt: TGCCGGGACAGGGACCTCTACGAGCAGTACTTC
j_gene: TRBJ2-7; abundance: -; d_gene: -; v_gene: TRBV9; CDR3aa: CASSLTGVEQYF; CDR3nt: TGTGCCAGCAGCCTCACGGGAGTCGAGCAGTACTTC
j_gene: TRBJ2-5; abundance: few; d_gene: -; v_gene: TRBV19; CDR3aa: CASSSYYSSQETQYF; CDR3nt: TGTGCCAGTAGTAGCTACTACAGCAGCCAAGAGACCCAGTACTTC
j_gene: TRBJ1-2; abundance: -; d_gene: TRBD1; v_gene: TRBV7-2; CDR3aa: CASSAWRTGALNGYTF; CDR3nt: TGTGCCAGCAGCGCATGGAGGACAGGAGCCCTGAATGGCTACACCTTC
j_gene: TRBJ2-7; abundance: -; d_gene: -; v_gene: TRBV12-3/TRBV12-4; CDR3aa: CASSLLARAEQYF; CDR3nt: TGTGCCAGCAGTTTGCTAGCGAGGGCCGAGCAGTACTTC
j_gene: TRBJ1-1; abundance: -; d_gene: -; v_gene: TRBV21-1; CDR3aa: CASSKEGGPQGNMNTEAFF; CDR3nt: TGTGCCAGCAGCAAAGAGGGGGGACCACAGGGGAACATGAACACTGAAGCTTTCTTT
j_gene: TRBJ1-1; abundance: -; d_gene: TRBD1; v_gene: TRBV15; CDR3aa: CATSRLTGVGGTEAFF; CDR3nt: TGTGCCACCAGCAGACTCACAGGGGTAGGTGGCACTGAAGCTTTCTTT
j_gene: TRBJ2-3; abundance: -; d_gene: -; v_gene: TRBV27; CDR3aa: CASSLFAGDTQYF; CDR3nt: TGTGCCAGCAGTTTATTTGCAGGGGATACGCAGTATTTT
j_gene: TRBJ2-3; abundance: -; d_gene: TRBD2; v_gene: TRBV30; CDR3aa: CAWTVGLAGVDTQYF; CDR3nt: TGTGCCTGGACCGTGGGTCTAGCGGGAGTGGATACGCAGTATTTT
j_gene: TRBJ2-1; abundance: -; d_gene: -; v_gene: TRBV11-2; CDR3aa: CASSPIQGRVLGEQFF; CDR3nt: TGTGCCAGCAGCCCGATCCAAGGTCGGGTGTTAGGTGAGCAGTTCTTC
j_gene: TRBJ2-5; abundance: -; d_gene: -; v_gene: TRBV30; CDR3aa: CAWSGGVEETQYF; CDR3nt: TGTGCCTGGAGTGGCGGGGTTGAAGAGACCCAGTACTTC
j_gene: TRBJ2-3; abundance: once; d_gene: TRBD1; v_gene: TRBV5-6; CDR3aa: CASSGTQGYTQYF; CDR3nt: TGTGCCAGCAGCGGCACACAGGGGTATACGCAGTATTTT
j_gene: TRBJ2-7; abundance: -; d_gene: -; v_gene: TRBV7-9; CDR3aa: CASRDGVYEQYF; CDR3nt: TGTGCCAGCAGAGATGGGGTGTACGAGCAGTACTTC
j_gene: TRBJ2-3; abundance: -; d_gene: -; v_gene: TRBV7-9; CDR3aa: CASSSKTADTQYF; CDR3nt: TGTGCCAGCAGTTCCAAGACGGCAGATACGCAGTATTTT